This T cell receptor beta chain stems from a study of shared clonotypes between healthy human individuals. Study details: Per donor, CD8 memory used one plate, CD8 naive used two, CD4 memory used three and CD4 naive used three. Study-wide findings and caveats: The rarefaction results pointed to incomplete sorted-subset sequencing despite large depth.

For every subset, genomic DNA was evenly distributed across several immunoSEQ plates. Only in-frame clones appear in the TCRdb table, and some are missing; sequencing was by immunoSEQ multiplex PCR. The sample lists roughly 400,000 clones, 90% to 98% occurring once. In the case of this clone: What it recognizes is unknown.

The germline V gene has CDR1 LGHNT and CDR2 FRNRAP. The ends were cut back, 5 bases at V and 3 bases at J, with 8 bases in the middle. This CDR3 is 12 amino acids long. The genes are TRBV12-5 and TRBJ2-7; TRBD2 is a possible D gene (6 bases). The specimen sequenced was memory CD8+ T cells sorted from blood. The subset here: CD45RO+ cells pooled with CCR7-negative TemRA cells. The TCR was taken from a man aged 25 to 40 in good health. The CDR3 DNA reads as TGTGCTAGTGGTCCTAGCGACTACGAGCAGTACTTC. Translating gives CASGPSDYEQYF.